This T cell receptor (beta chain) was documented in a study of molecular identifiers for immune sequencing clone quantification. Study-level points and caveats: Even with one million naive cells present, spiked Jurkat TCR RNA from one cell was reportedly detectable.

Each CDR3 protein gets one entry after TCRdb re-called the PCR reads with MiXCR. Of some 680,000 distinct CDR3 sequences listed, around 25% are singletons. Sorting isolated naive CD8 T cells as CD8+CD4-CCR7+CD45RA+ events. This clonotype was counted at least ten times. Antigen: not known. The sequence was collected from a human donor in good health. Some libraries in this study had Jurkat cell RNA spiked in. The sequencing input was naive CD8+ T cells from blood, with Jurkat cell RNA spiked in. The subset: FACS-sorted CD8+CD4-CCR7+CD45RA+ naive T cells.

CDR3 protein: CASSQPSYQETQYF. The CDR3 DNA reads TGTGCCAGCAGTCAGCCAAGCTACCAAGAGACCCAGTACTTC. The V gene is TRBV2, the J gene TRBJ2-5; D gene unclear. The length of the CDR3 is 14 residues. With 5 bases removed from V and 0 bases from J, the gap between germline ends came to 10 bases. The germline V gene has CDR1 SNHLY and CDR2 FYNNEI.